Listed below are T cell receptor beta chains from one sample, sequenced in a study of T cells in Graves' hyperthyroidism and ophthalmopathy. TCRdb passed the multiplex PCR reads through MiXCR, listing each CDR3 protein once. Seen here are 500,000 to 600,000 distinct CDR3 sequences, just under 20% observed once, and the top ten hold about 45%. Sequences were obtained from blood. These receptors were collected from a middle-aged man with Graves' ophthalmopathy. The CDR3 runs from the conserved cysteine through the conserved F or W. D genes are given only for firm matches. Expanded clones get a size class; other rows say once, few or many, or leave the size out.

j_gene | v_gene | d_gene | abundance | len | CDR3nt | CDR3aa
TRBJ2-7 | TRBV6-5 | . | . | 13 | TGTGCCAGCAGTTACCCCGCCCCGGCGGAGCAGTACTTC | CASSYPAPAEQYF
TRBJ2-2 | TRBV6-1 | TRBD1 | . | 15 | TGTGCCAGCAGATGGACAGGGGGGTACACCGGGGAGCTGTTTTTT | CASRWTGGYTGELFF
TRBJ2-7 | TRBV12-3/TRBV12-4 | TRBD2 | . | 14 | TGTGCCAGCTTGCTAGCGGGGGGGATCGGCGAGCAGTACTTC | CASLLAGGIGEQYF
TRBJ1-5 | TRBV6-1 | TRBD1 | . | 15 | TGTGCCAGCAGTGAAACAGGGGGCTTTCTCCAGCCCCAGCATTTT | CASSETGGFLQPQHF
TRBJ1-2 | TRBV20-1 | TRBD1 | few | 12 | TGCAGTGCGACGGACAGGGTTAGTGGCTACACCTTC | CSATDRVSGYTF
TRBJ2-7 | TRBV7-6 | TRBD2 | . | 15 | TGTGCCAGCAGCTTAGGGGGGGGACCCAACTACGAGCAGTACTTC | CASSLGGGPNYEQYF
TRBJ2-5 | TRBV18 | . | . | 13 | TGTGCCAGCTCACCAGGTTCTGGAGGGGGCCAGTACTTC | CASSPGSGGGQYF
TRBJ1-5 | TRBV6-9 | . | . | 13 | TGTGCCAGCAGTTACGGGCAGAATCAGCCCCAGCATTTT | CASSYGQNQPQHF
TRBJ2-3 | TRBV20-1 | . | many | 12 | TGCAGTGCTGCGGAGCTCACAGATACGCAGTATTTT | CSAAELTDTQYF
TRBJ2-3 | TRBV7-9 | TRBD1 | . | 17 | TGTGCCAGCAGATCAGCCGGGACAGGGCCCAGCACAGATACGCAGTATTTT | CASRSAGTGPSTDTQYF
TRBJ1-5 | TRBV2 | TRBD1 | many | 14 | TGTGCCAGCAGTTCGACAGGGACGGATCAGCCCCAGCATTTT | CASSSTGTDQPQHF
TRBJ1-4 | TRBV4-1 | TRBD1 | few | 16 | TGCGCCAGCAGCCACCTCTTTCGGGGACAGGCTGAAAAACTGTTTTTT | CASSHLFRGQAEKLFF
TRBJ1-1 | TRBV29-1 | . | . | 11 | TGCAGCGCTACTGACAGTCATGAAGCTTTCTTT | CSATDSHEAFF
TRBJ2-1 | TRBV5-1 | . | many | 11 | TGCGCCAGCAGCGACAACAATGAGCAGTTCTTC | CASSDNNEQFF
TRBJ1-1 | TRBV6-1 | . | few | 13 | TGTGCCAGCATTGGCAGCCCGTACACTGAAGCTTTCTTT | CASIGSPYTEAFF
TRBJ2-4 | TRBV28 | . | few | 17 | TGTGCCAGCAGTTTAATCCCCGGGGACTTTGGCATAAACATTCAGTACTTC | CASSLIPGDFGINIQYF
TRBJ1-2 | TRBV4-1 | . | . | 16 | TGCGCCAGCAGCCAAGGGGCCCTAGGAGGCAACTATGGCTACACCTTC | CASSQGALGGNYGYTF
TRBJ1-2 | TRBV19 | TRBD1 | few | 14 | TGTGCCAGTAGAACTACAGGGGGCGGATATGGCTACACCTTC | CASRTTGGGYGYTF
TRBJ2-7 | TRBV12-3/TRBV12-4 | . | few | 13 | TGTGCCAGCAGTTTCTGGATGGTCCGGGAGCAGTACTTC | CASSFWMVREQYF
TRBJ2-1 | TRBV5-4 | . | few | 14 | TGTGCCAGCAGCCGGGACCTGGGGAGCAATGAGCAGTTCTTC | CASSRDLGSNEQFF
TRBJ2-2 | TRBV4-2 | TRBD1 | . | 16 | TGTGCCAGCAGCACGAGAGGACAGGGTTGGACCGGGGAGCTGTTTTTT | CASSTRGQGWTGELFF
TRBJ2-5 | TRBV20-1 | . | few | 13 | TGCAGTGCTAGAGACCCGGACGCGGAGACCCAGTACTTC | CSARDPDAETQYF
TRBJ2-7 | TRBV28 | TRBD2 | few | 16 | TGTGCCAGCAGTTTAGGGACTAGCGGGAGTAGAGACGAGCAGTACTTC | CASSLGTSGSRDEQYF
TRBJ2-7 | TRBV27 | TRBD2 | many | 16 | TGTGCCAGCAGCCCACACCGACTAGCGGTCTCCTACGAGCAGTACTTC | CASSPHRLAVSYEQYF
TRBJ1-3 | TRBV3-1 | TRBD1 | . | 13 | TGTGCCAGCAGCCGGACAGGTGGAAACACCATATATTTT | CASSRTGGNTIYF
TRBJ1-2 | TRBV6-1 | TRBD1 | few | 13 | TGTGCCAGCAGATCGACAGGGCCAGGTGGCTACACCTTC | CASRSTGPGGYTF
TRBJ2-1 | TRBV18 | TRBD1 | . | 18 | TGTGCCAGCTCACCACCAGCAGGGGGCCTCTTCACGGGGGATGAGCAGTTCTTC | CASSPPAGGLFTGDEQFF
TRBJ2-2 | TRBV28 | . | . | 13 | TGTGCCAGCACGGCTAGCCCCACCGGGGAGCTGTTTTTT | CASTASPTGELFF
TRBJ1-3 | TRBV7-8 | . | many | 17 | TGTGCCAGCAGCCTGGTGGGTGTAGACCTTTCGGGAAACACCATATATTTT | CASSLVGVDLSGNTIYF
TRBJ2-5 | TRBV29-1 | . | . | 15 | TGCAGCGTTGAAGGGGGCAGGGGAAGGGAAGAGACCCAGTACTTC | CSVEGGRGREETQYF
TRBJ2-1 | TRBV12-3/TRBV12-4 | . | many | 16 | TGTGCCAGCAGTTTAGGCCGCAGGGGTTCCTACAATGAGCAGTTCTTC | CASSLGRRGSYNEQFF
TRBJ1-1 | TRBV30 | . | many | 10 | TGTGCCTGGGATTCAAGGGGAGCTTTCTTT | CAWDSRGAFF
TRBJ2-1 | TRBV6-1 | . | few | 13 | TGTGCCGGCAGGCCCCCGGTCTACAATGAGCAGTTCTTC | CAGRPPVYNEQFF
TRBJ2-2 | TRBV19 | . | . | 16 | TGTGCCAGTAGTATTGTCGGGACACGTAACACCGGGGAGCTGTTTTTT | CASSIVGTRNTGELFF
TRBJ2-6 | TRBV30 | TRBD1 | few | 17 | TGTGCCTGGGGCAGACAGGGGGCCCACTCTGGGGCCAACGTCCTGACTTTC | CAWGRQGAHSGANVLTF
TRBJ1-5 | TRBV10-3 | . | many | 17 | TGTGCCATCAGTGAGTCGAGAGGGGGGTCTAGCAATCAGCCCCAGCATTTT | CAISESRGGSSNQPQHF
TRBJ2-5 | TRBV18 | . | few | 15 | TGTGCCAGCTCACCAGATATGGGGGCCGGGGAGACCCAGTACTTC | CASSPDMGAGETQYF
TRBJ2-1 | TRBV9 | TRBD1 | few | 17 | TGTGCCAGCAGCGTAGCGCCTTTGGGGACAGCATACAATGAGCAGTTCTTC | CASSVAPLGTAYNEQFF
TRBJ2-1 | TRBV24-1 | TRBD2 | many | 18 | TGTGCCACCAGTGATCCGGGACTAGCGGGAGGGTCCTACAATGAGCAGTTCTTC | CATSDPGLAGGSYNEQFF
TRBJ1-2 | TRBV27 | TRBD1 | few | 15 | TGTGCCAGCAGTAGCACCAGTGGGGGGACAGCTGGCTACACCTTC | CASSSTSGGTAGYTF
TRBJ2-3 | TRBV6-1 | TRBD2 | few | 16 | TGTGCCAGCAGTGGGGGGACTAGCGGTAGACTAGATACGCAGTATTTT | CASSGGTSGRLDTQYF
TRBJ2-2 | TRBV4-2 | . | . | 16 | TGTGCCAGCAGCCAAGATCTTGTCGGCCACACCGGGGAGCTGTTTTTT | CASSQDLVGHTGELFF
TRBJ1-2 | TRBV29-1 | TRBD1 | few | 13 | TGCAGCGTTGACCCGGGACAGGAAAAAGGCTACACCTTC | CSVDPGQEKGYTF
TRBJ2-1 | TRBV6-5 | TRBD2 | few | 17 | TGTGCCAGCAGTTACTCGTCGGGACTATCAGGCCCCCATGAGCAGTTCTTC | CASSYSSGLSGPHEQFF
TRBJ2-2 | TRBV20-1 | TRBD2 | . | 15 | TGCAGTGCCATGCTCAGCGGGAGGGACAACGGGGAGCTGTTTTTT | CSAMLSGRDNGELFF
TRBJ2-6 | TRBV20-1 | . | few | 16 | TGCAGTGCGCGACAAGACCAGAGGTCTGGGGCCAACGTCCTGACTTTC | CSARQDQRSGANVLTF
TRBJ2-1 | TRBV10-3 | . | many | 11 | TGTGCCATCAGTGGCCACAATGAGCAGTTCTTC | CAISGHNEQFF
TRBJ2-1 | TRBV12-3/TRBV12-4 | TRBD2 | . | 18 | TGTGCCAGCAGTTTCCCGTCGTTAGTAGCGGGGATCTACAATGAGCAGTTCTTC | CASSFPSLVAGIYNEQFF